One sample yielded the 21 T cell receptor beta chains listed below, sequenced in a study of shared clonotypes between healthy human individuals. The data were produced by immunoSEQ multiplex PCR, yet TCRdb's version contains in-frame clones alone and is incomplete. The data hold 1.5 million to 2.5 million clones, with about 95% observed a single time. CD45RO negativity and positive selection for CCR7 defined naive CD8 cells, a population that excluded terminally differentiated effector memory CD45RA+ cells. The sample comprised naive CD8+ T cells sorted from blood. All receptors derive from a young man in good health.

The genes are TRBV11-2 and TRBJ2-5, with 7 positions matching TRBD2. The CDR3 has 17 residues. With V trimmed by 4 bases and J by 0 bases, 11 bases remained unmatched. The germline gives CDR1 SGHAT, CDR2 FQNNGV. CDR3 protein: CASSSQAAGAYQETQYF. The CDR3 DNA is TGTGCCAGCAGCTCCCAGGCGGCGGGAGCGTACCAAGAGACCCAGTACTTC.

The rearrangement joins TRBV6-5 to TRBJ2-1; D is ambiguous. V was trimmed by 2 bases and J by 6 bases, leaving 8 bases between them. In germline, CDR1 is MNHEY, CDR2 SVGAGI. This CDR3 contains 13 residues. CDR3 in amino acids: CASSYGSPNEQFF. CDR3 sequence (DNA): TGTGCCAGCAGTTACGGTTCTCCCAATGAGCAGTTCTTC.

Here the CDR3 DNA reads TGTGCCAGCAGTCCATTATTGGGGGAGTTAACCTACAATGAGCAGTTCTTC. Residues: CASSPLLGELTYNEQFF. This chain links TRBV11-2 with TRBJ2-1; D assignment may be TRBD1 or TRBD2 (5 bases each). Deletions cut 6 bases from V and 2 bases from J, with 20 bases between. The length of the CDR3 is 17 residues. Germline CDR1 SGHAT, CDR2 FQNNGV.

The chain joins TRBV6-5 to TRBJ1-2; maybe TRBD1 (6 bases). CDR3 length: 14 residues. Germline V gene lookup returns CDR1 MNHEY and CDR2 SVGAGI. V was cut by 2 bases and J by 4 bases, with 11 bases left in between. The CDR3 nucleotides read TGTGCCAGCAGTTACGACAGGTCCCTCTATGGCTACACCTTC. Its translation: CASSYDRSLYGYTF.

Comment on this clone: A junction end diverges from the germline sequence, so it may reflect a read error. The CDR3 here is CASSGRWAGEFHF. The CDR3 region has the DNA TGCGCCAGCAGCGGGAGGTGGGCGGGAGAATTTCACTTC. The V and J genes are TRBV4-1 and TRBJ2-7, with 7 bases lining up with TRBD2. The CDR3 covers 13 residues. Germline-derived CDR1 and CDR2 are MGHRA and YSYEKL.

This clone was recorded only once. The J gene is TRBJ2-4, the V gene TRBV5-1; D not certain. Germline values: CDR1 SGHRS, CDR2 YFSETQ. This CDR3 spans 14 amino acids. Trimming removed 4 bases at V and 1 base at J, with 9 bases between. Here the CDR3 reads CASSPLEAKNIQYF. CDR3 coding DNA: TGCGCCAGCAGCCCCCTCGAGGCCAAAAACATTCAGTACTTC.

For this clone: This sample also contains other DNA sequences that code for the same CDR3. This sequence joins TRBV11-2 and TRBJ1-1; the D gene is possibly TRBD1 (5 bases). The V gene's germline CDR1 is SGHAT and CDR2 FQNNGV. This CDR3 comprises 12 residues. Trimming left V 1 base short and J 8 bases short, with 8 bases between. The CDR3 region is CASSLAGGEAFF. In DNA, the CDR3 is TGTGCCAGCAGCTTAGCGGGGGGAGAAGCTTTCTTT.

This clone showed up just once. This chain connects TRBV6-5 to TRBJ2-5, with a tentative D call TRBD1 (6 bases). The CDR3 is 14 residues long. The V end lost 5 bases, the J end lost 1 base, and 11 bases lay between the germline ends. Germline V gene data show CDR1 as MNHEY and CDR2 as SVGAGI. The CDR3 protein is CASSPEGGQETQYF. CDR3 DNA: TGTGCCAGCAGTCCCGAAGGGGGCCAAGAGACCCAGTACTTC.

J is TRBJ1-1 and V is TRBV4-1; a possible D gene is TRBD1 (5 bases). V lost 4 bases, J lost 3 bases, and 15 bases lay in between. CDR3 length: 15 amino acids. CDR1 is MGHRA, CDR2 YSYEKL, per germline. The chain's CDR3 is CASSLILGGDTEAFF. CDR3 DNA sequence: TGCGCCAGCAGCCTAATTCTTGGGGGGGACACTGAAGCTTTCTTT.

This clone was detected only once. The rearrangement uses TRBV6-5 and TRBJ2-7, with D perhaps matching TRBD1 (6 bases). Trimming left V 1 base short and J 5 bases short, with 9 bases between. The CDR3 loop spans 13 amino acids. Germline CDR1 is MNHEY and CDR2 is SVGAGI. CDR3 sequence reads: CASSYYQGNEQYF. The CDR3 region has the DNA TGTGCCAGCAGTTACTACCAGGGGAACGAGCAGTACTTC.

The V and J genes are TRBV28 and TRBJ2-2, with D possibly matching TRBD1 (6 bases). Germline V gives CDR1 MDHEN, CDR2 SYDVKM. The CDR3 loop spans 18 amino acids. V lost 5 bases and J 0 bases, leaving 19 bases between the germline ends. CDR3 nucleotides: TGTGCCAGCAGTGCACCGGGACATCTTTTCGCGAACACCGGGGAGCTGTTTTTT. Translation: CASSAPGHLFANTGELFF. Based on the CDR3 plus reference TRBV28 and TRBJ2-2, the full variable domain is DVKVTQSSRYLVKRTGEKVFLECVQDMDHENMFWYRQDPGLGLRLIYFSYDVKMKEKGDIPEGYSVSREKKERFSLILESASTNQTSMYLCASSAPGHLFANTGELFFGEGSRLTVL.

Here the CDR3 reads CASDRGPGDEQYF. The CDR3 DNA follows: TGTGCCTCAGACAGGGGGCCCGGCGACGAGCAGTACTTC. The rearrangement uses TRBV30 and TRBJ2-7; 10 bases are a match to TRBD1. The CDR3 loop spans 13 amino acids. The junction had 8 bases not matched to a gene; V was cut back by 7 bases and J by 5 bases. CDR1 GTSNPN and CDR2 SVGIG come from the germline V gene (reference sequence).

J is TRBJ2-5 and V is TRBV15; 9 nucleotides align to TRBD2. The CDR3 is 16 amino acids. The V and J ends lost 1 base and 7 bases, in that order; junction bases with no gene match: 10. CDR1 LNHNV and CDR2 YYDKDF come from the germline V gene (reference sequence). CDR3 residues: CATSRASSGSPLTQYF. CDR3 nucleotide sequence: TGTGCCACCAGCAGAGCGAGTAGCGGGAGCCCATTGACCCAGTACTTC.

The chain has TRBV19 and TRBJ1-5; D is unresolved. V was clipped by 6 bases and J by 8 bases, with 14 bases between them. CDR1 and CDR2 (germline): LNHDA, SQIVND (reference sequence). The CDR3 extends over 13 amino acids. CDR3 DNA sequence: TGTGCCAGTAGCCTGGACGGTGAGGAGCCCCAGCATTTT. It yields the protein CASSLDGEEPQHF. Drawing the rest from reference TRBV19 and TRBJ1-5, the complete variable domain is DGGITQSPKYLFRKEGQNVTLSCEQNLNHDAMYWYRQDPGQGLRLIYYSQIVNDFQKGDIAEGYSVSREKKESFPLTVTSAQKNPTAFYLCASSLDGEEPQHFGDGTRLSIL.

The chain carries TRBV19 and TRBJ1-2, with TRBD1 matching 7 bases. The CDR3 contains 12 residues. The junction had 2 bases not matched to a gene; V was cut back by 5 bases and J by 5 bases. Germline V gene data show CDR1 as LNHDA and CDR2 as SQIVND (reference sequence). CDR3 DNA: TGTGCCAGTAGTCCGGGACAGTATGGCTACACCTTC. Encoded protein: CASSPGQYGYTF.

This clone appeared once. V is TRBV19 and J is TRBJ2-1; 7 bases line up with TRBD2. Losses at the gene ends were 6 bases for V and 7 bases for J; bases not matched to a gene: 12. The length of the CDR3 is 15 residues. Per germline, CDR1 LNHDA and CDR2 SQIVND (reference sequence). The CDR3, as DNA: TGTGCCAGTAGCCCTGCTGGCGGGAGTCTTAATGAGCAGTTCTTC. Its translation is CASSPAGGSLNEQFF.

The rearrangement joins TRBV4-1 to TRBJ2-1; 13 bases agree with TRBD2. The length of the CDR3 is 16 residues. Germline V gives CDR1 MGHRA, CDR2 YSYEKL. V lost 4 bases to trimming and J lost 9 bases; unmatched junction nucleotides: 9. CDR3 bases: TGCGCCAGCAGCCTCCTACTAGCGGGGGGGCGAAGTGAGCAGTTCTTC. Amino acid sequence: CASSLLLAGGRSEQFF.

The chain combines TRBV15 with TRBJ1-1, with 7 bases aligning to TRBD1. Germline loops: CDR1 LNHNV, CDR2 YYDKDF (reference sequence). J was trimmed by 3 bases and V by 1 base; bases with no gene match: 8. The CDR3 sequence is 16 residues long. The CDR3 spells CATSRGSEGTDTEAFF. CDR3 sequence (DNA): TGTGCCACCAGCAGAGGGTCCGAAGGGACAGACACTGAAGCTTTCTTT.

This chain uses TRBV7-9 with TRBJ1-1, with 8 bases fitting TRBD1. Germline trimming cut 3 bases from V and 4 bases from J; bases unmatched to any gene: 1. Germline loops: CDR1 SEHNR, CDR2 FQNEAQ (reference sequence). CDR3 length equals 13 residues. The CDR3 nucleotides read TGTGCCAGCAGCTTGGACAGGGTCACTGAAGCTTTCTTT. Translating it yields CASSLDRVTEAFF.

This chain connects TRBV5-6 to TRBJ2-3; D is possibly TRBD1 (6 bases). CDR1 and CDR2 from the germline V gene are SGHDT and YYEEEE. With 0 bases removed from V and 5 bases from J, the gap between germline ends came to 10 bases. The CDR3 has 14 residues. CDR3 amino acids: CASSLEAGVDTQYF. The DNA for the CDR3 is TGTGCCAGCAGCTTGGAGGCAGGGGTAGATACGCAGTATTTT.

In its sample, this clone was seen a few times. The rearrangement links TRBV4-1 to TRBJ1-1, with D perhaps TRBD1 (6 bases). The CDR3 spans 14 residues. In germline, CDR1 is MGHRA, CDR2 YSYEKL. Trimming shortened V by 3 bases and J by 6 bases, and 14 bases separated the two germline ends. The chain's CDR3 is CASSHDNRVPEAFF. The CDR3 coding sequence is TGCGCCAGCAGCCACGATAACAGGGTTCCTGAAGCTTTCTTT.